This T cell receptor (beta chain) was identified in a study of T cell responses to AZD1222 COVID-19 vaccine (dated by TCRdb to the early 2020s). Study-wide context: AZD1222 recipients given second doses at about 4 weeks or at about 12 weeks were pooled, since spike-specific TCR depth and breadth were not found to differ between the two schedules. A total of around 240 trial participants underwent TCR sequencing, of whom some 210 received two doses of AZD1222 and some 25 received two doses of the MenACWY control vaccine. Trial participants were enrolled by age into subgroups of 18-55, 56-69 and 70-plus years, and 148, 28 and 57 TCR-sequenced participants, respectively, were included in these subgroups.

The intended sense of this specimen's time point label: baseline before first vaccination. Samples from vaccinated people were obtained from the UK trials COV001 and COV002, which included a single-blind randomized controlled phase 2/3 trial of AZD1222 (ChAdOx1 nCoV-19) in healthy adults. For TCRbeta chain sequencing, PBMC samples were collected from trial participants at day 0 and at day 28 after the second dose. The CDR3 regions of human TCRbeta chains were subjected to immunosequencing. Regarding the original processing steps: Repertoire TCRs were matched against a reference library of SARS-CoV-2-specific TCRs generated with the MIRA antigen-specificity platform. Breadth was defined as the fraction of unique TCRs that were SARS-CoV-2-associated, and depth was defined as the fraction of total T cells that were SARS-CoV-2-associated. Using the MIRA data, each spike-specific TCR was assigned both to the spike region to which the TCR was reactive and to a CD4 or CD8 class. Log10-transformed breadth and depth values were compared by one-way ANOVA with Sidak's multiple comparisons tests. In TCRdb, the immuneACCESS table is reduced to in-frame sequences with V and J assigned. These tables do not hold every clone; where another copy was compared, an unresolved V gene accounts for under half, and the others remain unexplained. V and J calls and clone size are as listed in that table; D and trimming were resolved from the DNA. Counted in this sample were more than 100,000 clones; approximately 88% of them appeared once. Roughly 4% of the sample is held by the ten biggest clonotypes.

The CDR3 holds 14 amino acids from the cysteine to the phenylalanine. Left in the record is the CDR3 DNA by itself, 42 bases read in frame from the first base. V and J lose 0 bases and 2 bases, and a span of 9 bases separates them. As encoded in the germline V gene, CDR1 is SGHTS while CDR2 is YDEGEE. About this clone: No cognate antigen has been identified for it. Qualities for individual bases were not recorded, and no much larger clone is one base off.

The research as a whole found: After two AZD1222 doses, spike-specific TCR breadth and depth were significantly higher than at day 0 and than in MenACWY recipients. Participants were mostly white British and included more females than males, and it was suggested by the authors that clonal diversity may have been underestimated. Only 5 to 7 AZD1222 recipients were SARS-CoV-2 seropositive at baseline, limiting conclusions about previously exposed vaccinees. The 56-69-year group was small, and its depth increase did not reach significance, likely because of low power. Epitopes outside the regions mutated in the B.1.351 and B.1.1.7 variants were reportedly recognized by nearly half of the unique spike-specific TCRs. Because no day 14 peak-response samples were available, repertoires were characterized only after the peak T cell response. The whole spike protein was spanned by vaccine-associated CD4 TCRs, and dominant responses were seen in regions 160-218 and 743-854.

Sequencing used peripheral blood, obtained on day 0 of AZD1222 vaccination. The chain links TRBV5-8 with TRBJ2-7; TRBD2 is a possible D gene, resting on 7 matching bases. The TCR was taken from an adult in good health. CDR3 region: CASSLGEGAYEQYF. The DNA reads as follows: TGTGCCAGCAGCTTGGGGGAGGGGGCCTACGAGCAGTACTTC.